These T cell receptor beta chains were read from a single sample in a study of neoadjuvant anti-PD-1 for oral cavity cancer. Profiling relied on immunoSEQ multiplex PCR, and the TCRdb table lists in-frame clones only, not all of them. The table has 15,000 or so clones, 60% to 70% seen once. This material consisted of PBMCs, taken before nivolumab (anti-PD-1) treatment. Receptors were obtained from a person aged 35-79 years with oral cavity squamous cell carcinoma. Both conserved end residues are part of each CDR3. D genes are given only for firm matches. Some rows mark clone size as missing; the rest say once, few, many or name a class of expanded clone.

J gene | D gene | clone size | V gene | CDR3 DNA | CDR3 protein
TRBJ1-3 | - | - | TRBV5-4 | TGTGCCAGCAGCCCCTTCGCAGGGCCAGGAAACACCATATATTTT | CASSPFAGPGNTIYF
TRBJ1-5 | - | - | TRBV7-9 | TGTGCCAGCAGTTGGACGGCGAATCAGCCCCAGCATTTT | CASSWTANQPQHF
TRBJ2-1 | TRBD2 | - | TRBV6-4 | TGTGCCAGCAGTGTAACCGGGGGGTTTGACAATGAGCAGTTCTTC | CASSVTGGFDNEQFF
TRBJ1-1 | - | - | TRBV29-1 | TGCAGCGTTGATCGGAACCCGAACACTGAAGCTTTCTTT | CSVDRNPNTEAFF
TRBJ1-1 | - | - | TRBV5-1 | TGCGCCAGCAGCTTAAAGAGAAACACTGAAGCTTTCTTT | CASSLKRNTEAFF
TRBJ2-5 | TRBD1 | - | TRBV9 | TGTGCCAGCAGCGTATCCGGGGACAGTATGATGGAGACCCAGTACTTC | CASSVSGDSMMETQYF
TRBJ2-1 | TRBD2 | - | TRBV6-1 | TGTGCCAGCAGTGCCCAACTAGCGGGGAATTACAATGAGCAGTTCTTC | CASSAQLAGNYNEQFF
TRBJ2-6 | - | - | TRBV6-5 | TGTGCCAGCAGCTTTAACTCTGGGGCCAACGTCCTGACTTTC | CASSFNSGANVLTF
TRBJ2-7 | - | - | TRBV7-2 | TGTGCCAGCACTCCCTCCGGAGGTTACGAGCAGTACTTC | CASTPSGGYEQYF
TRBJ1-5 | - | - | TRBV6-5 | TGTGCCAGCAAGACCGGAGGTCAGCCCCAGCATTTT | CASKTGGQPQHF
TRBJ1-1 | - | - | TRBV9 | TGTGCCAGCGGGCAGGCGAACACTGAAGCTTTCTTT | CASGQANTEAFF
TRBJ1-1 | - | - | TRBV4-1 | TGCGCCAGCAGCCAAGAGTTCGGTAACACTGAAGCTTTCTTT | CASSQEFGNTEAFF
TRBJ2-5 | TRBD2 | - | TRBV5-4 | TGTGCCAGCAGCCCGGGGGGCCAAGAGACCCAGTACTTC | CASSPGGQETQYF
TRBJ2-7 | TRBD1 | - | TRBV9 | TGTGCCAGCAGCCTCACAGGGGGCTACGAGCAGTACTTC | CASSLTGGYEQYF
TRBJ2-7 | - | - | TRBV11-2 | TGTGCCAGCAGCTTAGTCGCCCAAGAGCAGTACTTC | CASSLVAQEQYF
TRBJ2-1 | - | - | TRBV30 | TGTGCCTGGGGTGTCGAGGACGGACATTACAATGAGCAGTTCTTC | CAWGVEDGHYNEQFF
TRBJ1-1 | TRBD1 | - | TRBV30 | TGTGCCTGGAACAGGGGTTTTAACACTGAAGCTTTCTTT | CAWNRGFNTEAFF
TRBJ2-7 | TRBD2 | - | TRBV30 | TGTGCCTGGAGTAGAACCGGGACTAGCGAGTACTTC | CAWSRTGTSEYF
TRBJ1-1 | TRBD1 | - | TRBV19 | TGTGCCAGTAGGAGACCAGCAGATGCGGTGCACAGGGGGACAGCTTTCTTT | CASRRPADAVHRGTAFF
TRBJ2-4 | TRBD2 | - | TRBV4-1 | TGCGCCAGCAGCCAAGTCCTAGCGGGTCTAGCCAAAAACATTCAGTACTTC | CASSQVLAGLAKNIQYF
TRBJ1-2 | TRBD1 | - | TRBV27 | TGTGCCAGCAGCTCGGGGGACAGGGTTTCTTACACCTTC | CASSSGDRVSYTF
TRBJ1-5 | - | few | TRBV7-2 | TGTGCCAGCAGCTTAGTCAAGGGGCAGCCCCAGCATTTT | CASSLVKGQPQHF
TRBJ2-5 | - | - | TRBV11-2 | TGTGCCAGCAGCTTAAAACATGGACAGAGTCAAGAGACCCAGTACTTC | CASSLKHGQSQETQYF
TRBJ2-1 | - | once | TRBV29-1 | TGCAGCGTTGAGGAATTCCGGGAGCAGTTCTTC | CSVEEFREQFF
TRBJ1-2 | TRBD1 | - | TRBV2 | TGTGCCAGCAGTAATACCGGGACAGGGCCCAACGGCTACACCTTC | CASSNTGTGPNGYTF
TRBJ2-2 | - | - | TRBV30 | TGTGCCTGGTGGAAACAGGGCGACGGGGAGCTGTTTTTT | CAWWKQGDGELFF
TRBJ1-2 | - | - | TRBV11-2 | TGTGCCAGCAGGGCCGGGTCCCGACATCGGAACTATGGCTACACCTTC | CASRAGSRHRNYGYTF
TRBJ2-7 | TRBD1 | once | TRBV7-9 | TGTGCCAGCAGCCTACAGGGGCTCTCCTACGAGCAGTACTTC | CASSLQGLSYEQYF
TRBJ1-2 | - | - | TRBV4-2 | TGTGCCAGCAGCCAAGGGGCCGACTGGATTGCCTATGGCTACACCTTC | CASSQGADWIAYGYTF
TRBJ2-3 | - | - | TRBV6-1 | TGTGCCAGCAGGACAGGCTGGTGGTTCACAGATACGCAGTATTTT | CASRTGWWFTDTQYF
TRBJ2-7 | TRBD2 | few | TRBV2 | TGTGCCAGCAGTGAGTTAGCGGGGCCTTACGAACAGTACTTC | CASSELAGPYEQYF
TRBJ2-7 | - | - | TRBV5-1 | TGCGCCAGCAGCATTCTAGGGGACCTAGGCGAGCAGTACTTC | CASSILGDLGEQYF
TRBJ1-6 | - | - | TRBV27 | TGTGCCAGCAGTTTACTGGGGAGCTCCTATAATTCACTCCTCCACTTT | CASSLLGSSYNSLLHF
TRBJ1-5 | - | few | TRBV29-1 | TGCAGCGCCAGCGACAGTAGCAATCAGCCCCAGCATTTT | CSASDSSNQPQHF
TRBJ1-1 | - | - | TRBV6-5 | TGTGCCAGCACCCCTCGGGTGAACACTGAAGCTTTCTTT | CASTPRVNTEAFF
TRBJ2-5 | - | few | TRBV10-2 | TGCGCCAGCGCGACTAGAGGAGAGACCCAGTACTTC | CASATRGETQYF
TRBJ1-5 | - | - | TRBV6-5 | TGTGCCAGCAGTTACTCCCGGCAGGGCCAGCCCCAGCATTTT | CASSYSRQGQPQHF
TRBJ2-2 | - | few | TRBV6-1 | TGTGCCAGCAGTGCCCGAGGGGCAGCTTACACCGGGGAGCTGTTTTTT | CASSARGAAYTGELFF
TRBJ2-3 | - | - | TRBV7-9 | TGTGCCAGCAGACACTCGACGGGGCGAGGTTTAACGGATACGCAGTATTTT | CASRHSTGRGLTDTQYF
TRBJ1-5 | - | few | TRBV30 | TGTGCCTGGAGCAACACTGATCGCCAGCCCCAGCATTTT | CAWSNTDRQPQHF
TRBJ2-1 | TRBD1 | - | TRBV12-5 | TGTGCTAGTGCCGGGACAGGGGGAATCTACAATGAGCAGTTCTTC | CASAGTGGIYNEQFF
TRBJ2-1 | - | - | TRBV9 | TGTGCCAGCAGCGTAGAGGGGGGTTCTTACAATGAGCAGTTCTTC | CASSVEGGSYNEQFF
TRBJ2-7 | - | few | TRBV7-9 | TGTGCCAGCAGCTCACTGCGGAGCTCCTACGAGCAGTACTTC | CASSSLRSSYEQYF
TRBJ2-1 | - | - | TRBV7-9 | TGTGCCAGCAGCGCAGGGGGGCCTTGGGATGAGCAGTTCTTC | CASSAGGPWDEQFF
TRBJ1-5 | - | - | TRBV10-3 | TGTGCCATCAGTGAGTCGAAGGGGCCTTTAAGCAATCAGCCCCAGCATTTT | CAISESKGPLSNQPQHF
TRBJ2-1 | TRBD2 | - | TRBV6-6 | TGTGCCAGCAGGGGACTAGCGGGAAGCTCCTACAATGAGCAGTTCTTC | CASRGLAGSSYNEQFF
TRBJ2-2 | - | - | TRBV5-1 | TGCGCCAGCAGGAAGCAGGGGGGTCGCACCGGGGAGCTGTTTTTT | CASRKQGGRTGELFF
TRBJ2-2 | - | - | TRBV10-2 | TGCGCCAGCAGTTACAGGAACACCGGGGAGCTGTTTTTT | CASSYRNTGELFF
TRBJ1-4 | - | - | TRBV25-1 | TGTGCCAGCAGTGCCCTGGACGGTGATGAAAAACTGTTTTTT | CASSALDGDEKLFF